What follows is one T cell receptor beta chain and its context. Individuals drawn from approximately 22 US areas were roughly 18 to 95 years old. Participants were placed into cohorts based on the clinical history they reported. The data originate from a study of blood T cell repertoires in COVID-19. The CDR3 runs to 15 residues. Looked up from germline, CDR1 is SGHRS and CDR2 is YFSETQ. The V gene lost 3 bases and the J gene lost 0 bases, with 9 bases spanning the gap. Sequenced by immunoSEQ multiplex PCR; TCRdb stores in-frame clones only, minus some. Of 150,000 to 200,000 clones in the sample, around 80% are singletons; the top ten hold 10% to 15%.

Sequencing was performed on PBMCs or T cells enriched from blood (not recorded which). The clonotype comes from a woman between 55 and 75 years old who had recovered from COVID-19. The rearrangement uses TRBV5-1 and TRBJ1-4; possibly TRBD1 for D (5 bases). CDR3 region: CASSSGGATNEKLFF. DNA for the CDR3: TGCGCCAGCAGCTCCGGGGGTGCAACTAATGAAAAACTGTTTTTT.